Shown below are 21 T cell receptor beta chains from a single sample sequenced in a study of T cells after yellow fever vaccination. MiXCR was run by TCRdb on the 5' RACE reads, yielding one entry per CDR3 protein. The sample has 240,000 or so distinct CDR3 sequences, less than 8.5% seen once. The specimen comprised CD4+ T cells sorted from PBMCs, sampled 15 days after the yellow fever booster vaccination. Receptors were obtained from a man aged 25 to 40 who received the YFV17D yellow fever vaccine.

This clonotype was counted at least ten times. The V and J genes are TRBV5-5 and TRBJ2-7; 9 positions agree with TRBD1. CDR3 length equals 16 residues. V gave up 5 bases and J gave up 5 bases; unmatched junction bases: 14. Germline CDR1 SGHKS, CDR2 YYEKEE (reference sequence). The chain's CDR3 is CASRPGTGRMSDEQYF. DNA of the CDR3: TGTGCCAGCAGACCCGGGACAGGGAGGATGAGTGACGAGCAGTACTTC.

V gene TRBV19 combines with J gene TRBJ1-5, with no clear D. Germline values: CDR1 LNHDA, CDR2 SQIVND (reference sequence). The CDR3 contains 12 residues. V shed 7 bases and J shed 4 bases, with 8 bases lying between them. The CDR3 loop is CASIGGNQPQHF. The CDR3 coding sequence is TGTGCCAGTATCGGCGGGAATCAGCCCCAGCATTTT. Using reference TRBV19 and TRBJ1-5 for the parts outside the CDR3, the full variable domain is DGGITQSPKYLFRKEGQNVTLSCEQNLNHDAMYWYRQDPGQGLRLIYYSQIVNDFQKGDIAEGYSVSREKKESFPLTVTSAQKNPTAFYLCASIGGNQPQHFGDGTRLSIL.

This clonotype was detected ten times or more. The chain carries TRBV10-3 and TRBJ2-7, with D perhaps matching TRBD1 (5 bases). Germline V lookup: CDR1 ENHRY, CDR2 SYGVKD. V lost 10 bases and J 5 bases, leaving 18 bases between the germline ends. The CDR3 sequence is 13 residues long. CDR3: CATSGDSRDEQYF. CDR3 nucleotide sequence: TGTGCCACCTCCGGCGACAGTCGTGACGAGCAGTACTTC.

CDR3 DNA: TGTGCCATCCAGAGCGTCGGGACCCAGTACTTC. Protein sequence: CAIQSVGTQYF. V and J are TRBV21-1 and TRBJ2-5. TRBV21-1 is a recognized pseudogene. CDR3 length equals 11 residues.

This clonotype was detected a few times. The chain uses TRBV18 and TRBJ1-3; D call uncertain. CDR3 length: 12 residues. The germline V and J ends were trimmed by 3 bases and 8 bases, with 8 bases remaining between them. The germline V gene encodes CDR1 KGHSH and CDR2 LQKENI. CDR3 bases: TGTGCCAGCTCACCGAATAGCGACACCATATATTTT. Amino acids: CASSPNSDTIYF.

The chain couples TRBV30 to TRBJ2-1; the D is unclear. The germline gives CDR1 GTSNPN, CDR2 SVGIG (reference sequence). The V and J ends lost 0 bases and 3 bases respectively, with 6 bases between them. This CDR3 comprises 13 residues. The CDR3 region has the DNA TGTGCCTGGAGTGTACTTTTCTACAATGAGCAGTTCTTC. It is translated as CAWSVLFYNEQFF.

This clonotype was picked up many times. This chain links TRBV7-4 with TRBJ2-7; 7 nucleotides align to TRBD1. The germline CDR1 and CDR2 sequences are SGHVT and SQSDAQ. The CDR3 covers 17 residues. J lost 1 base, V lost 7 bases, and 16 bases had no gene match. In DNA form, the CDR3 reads TGTGCCAGCATCAAATGCCGAGGGACAGTCTTATCCTACGAGCAGTACTTC. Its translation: CASIKCRGTVLSYEQYF.

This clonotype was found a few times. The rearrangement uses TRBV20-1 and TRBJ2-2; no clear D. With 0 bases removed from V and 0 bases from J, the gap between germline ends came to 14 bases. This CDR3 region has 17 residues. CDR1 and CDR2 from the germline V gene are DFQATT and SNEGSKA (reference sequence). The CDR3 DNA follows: TGCAGTGCTAGAGACCTCTCTACGGCGCCGAACACCGGGGAGCTGTTTTTT. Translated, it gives CSARDLSTAPNTGELFF.

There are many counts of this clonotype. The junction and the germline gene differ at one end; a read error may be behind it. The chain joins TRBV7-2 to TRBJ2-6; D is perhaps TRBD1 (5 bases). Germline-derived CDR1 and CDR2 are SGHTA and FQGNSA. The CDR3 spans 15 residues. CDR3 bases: TGTGCCAGCAGCTTCAGGGTGTCTGAGGCCAACGTCCTGACTTTC. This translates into CASSFRVSEANVLTF. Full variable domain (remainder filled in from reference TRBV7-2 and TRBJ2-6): GAGVSQSPSNKVTEKGKDVELRCDPISGHTALYWYRQSLGQGLEFLIYFQGNSAPDKSGLPSDRFSAERTGGSVSTLTIQRTQQEDSAVYLCASSFRVSEANVLTFGAGSRLTVL.

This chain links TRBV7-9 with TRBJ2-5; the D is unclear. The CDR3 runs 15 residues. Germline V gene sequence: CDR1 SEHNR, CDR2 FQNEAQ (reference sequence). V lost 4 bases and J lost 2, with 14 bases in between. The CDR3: CASSSRRLTQETQYF. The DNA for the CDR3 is TGTGCCAGCAGCTCCCGAAGACTGACTCAAGAGACCCAGTACTTC. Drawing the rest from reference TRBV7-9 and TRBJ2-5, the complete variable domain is DTGVSQNPRHKITKRGQNVTFRCDPISEHNRLYWYRQTLGQGPEFLTYFQNEAQLEKSRLLSDRFSAERPKGSFSTLEIQRTEQGDSAMYLCASSSRRLTQETQYFGPGTRLLVL.

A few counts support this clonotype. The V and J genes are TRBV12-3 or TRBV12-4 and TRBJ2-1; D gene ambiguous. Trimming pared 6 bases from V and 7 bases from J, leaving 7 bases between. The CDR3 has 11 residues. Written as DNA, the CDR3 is TGTGCCAGCAGCCCCATGAATGAGCAGTTCTTC. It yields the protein CASSPMNEQFF.

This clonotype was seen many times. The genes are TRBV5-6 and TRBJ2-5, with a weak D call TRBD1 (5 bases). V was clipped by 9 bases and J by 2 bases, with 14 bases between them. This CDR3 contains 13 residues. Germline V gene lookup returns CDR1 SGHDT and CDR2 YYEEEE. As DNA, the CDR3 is TGTGCCACTCGACAGTTCATTCAAGAGACCCAGTACTTC. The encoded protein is CATRQFIQETQYF.

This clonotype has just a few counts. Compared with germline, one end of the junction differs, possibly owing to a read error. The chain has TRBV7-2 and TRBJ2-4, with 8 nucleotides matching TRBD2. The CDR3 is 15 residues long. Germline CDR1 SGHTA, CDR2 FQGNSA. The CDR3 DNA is TGTGCCAGCAGCCCACTTTGGTCGGGAGGGGGAAATTTGCTCTTC. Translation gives CASSPLWSGGGNLLF. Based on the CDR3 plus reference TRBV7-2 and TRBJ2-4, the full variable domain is GAGVSQSPSNKVTEKGKDVELRCDPISGHTALYWYRQSLGQGLEFLIYFQGNSAPDKSGLPSDRFSAERTGGSVSTLTIQRTQQEDSAVYLCASSPLWSGGGNLLFGAGTRLSVL.

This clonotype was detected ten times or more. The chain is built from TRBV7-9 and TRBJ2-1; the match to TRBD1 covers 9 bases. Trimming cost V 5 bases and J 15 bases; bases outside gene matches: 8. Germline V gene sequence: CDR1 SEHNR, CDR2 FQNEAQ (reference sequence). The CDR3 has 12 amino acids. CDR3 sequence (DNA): TGTGCCAGCAGCACCGCGGACAGGGGAGCGTTCTTC. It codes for CASSTADRGAFF.

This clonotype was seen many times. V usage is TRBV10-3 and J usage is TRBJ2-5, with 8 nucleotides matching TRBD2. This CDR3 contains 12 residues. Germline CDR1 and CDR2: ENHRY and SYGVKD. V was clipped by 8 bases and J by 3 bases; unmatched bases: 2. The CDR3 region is CAIGAGEETQYF. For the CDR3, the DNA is TGTGCCATCGGAGCGGGAGAAGAGACCCAGTACTTC.

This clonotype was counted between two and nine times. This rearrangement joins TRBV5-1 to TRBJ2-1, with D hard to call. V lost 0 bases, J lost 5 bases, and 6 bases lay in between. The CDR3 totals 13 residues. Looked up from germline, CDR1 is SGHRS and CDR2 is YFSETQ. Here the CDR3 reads CASSLEWDNEQFF. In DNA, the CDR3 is TGCGCCAGCAGCTTGGAGTGGGACAATGAGCAGTTCTTC.

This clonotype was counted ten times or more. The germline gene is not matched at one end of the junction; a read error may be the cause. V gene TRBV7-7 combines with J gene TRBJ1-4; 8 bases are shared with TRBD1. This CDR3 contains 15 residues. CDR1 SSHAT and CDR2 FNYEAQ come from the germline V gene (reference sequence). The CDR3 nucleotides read TGTGCTAGCAGCATAACAAGTCAGGGGGCGGAAAAACTGTTTTTT. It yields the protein CASSITSQGAEKLFF.

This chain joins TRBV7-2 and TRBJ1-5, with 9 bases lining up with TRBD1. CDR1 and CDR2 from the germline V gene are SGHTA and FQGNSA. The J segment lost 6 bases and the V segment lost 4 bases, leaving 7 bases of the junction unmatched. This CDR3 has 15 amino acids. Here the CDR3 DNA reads TGTGCCAGCAGCTCGACAGGGGGTAGTTCTCAGCCCCAGCATTTT. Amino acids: CASSSTGGSSQPQHF.

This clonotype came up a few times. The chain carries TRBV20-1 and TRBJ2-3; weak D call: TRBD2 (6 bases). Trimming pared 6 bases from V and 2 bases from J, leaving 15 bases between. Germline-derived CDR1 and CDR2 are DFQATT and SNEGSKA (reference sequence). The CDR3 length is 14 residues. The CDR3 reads CSADYQAATDTQYF. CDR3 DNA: TGCAGTGCGGACTACCAGGCCGCCACAGATACGCAGTATTTT.

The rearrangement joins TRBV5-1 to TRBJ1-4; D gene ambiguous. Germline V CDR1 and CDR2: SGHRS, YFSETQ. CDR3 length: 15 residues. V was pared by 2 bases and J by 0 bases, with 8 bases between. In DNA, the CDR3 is TGCGCCAGCAGCTTCCAGGATGCAACTAATGAAAAACTGTTTTTT. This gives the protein CASSFQDATNEKLFF.

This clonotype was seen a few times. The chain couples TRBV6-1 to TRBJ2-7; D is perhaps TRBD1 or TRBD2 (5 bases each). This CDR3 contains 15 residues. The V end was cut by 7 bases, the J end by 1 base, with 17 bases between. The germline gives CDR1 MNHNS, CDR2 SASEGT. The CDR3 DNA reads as TGTGCCAGCAAAGCGGCAACAGGCGCGTCCTACGAGCAGTACTTC. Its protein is CASKAATGASYEQYF.